This paragraph reports one TCR beta chain. The V gene lost 0 bases and the J gene lost 6 bases, with 12 bases spanning the gap. Germline CDR1 GTSNPN, CDR2 SVGIG (reference sequence). This CDR3 has 14 amino acids. The data belong to a study of blood T cell repertoires in COVID-19. Overall study context: Nucleic acid was either cDNA or gDNA, and it came from T cells, B-cell-depleted T cells, or PBMCs.

Only in-frame clones appear in the TCRdb table, and some are missing; sequencing was by immunoSEQ multiplex PCR. The table lists over 200,000 clones, approximately 86% of them singletons. The receptor comes from a woman aged 30 to 39 with acute or convalescent COVID-19. Sequencing was carried out using peripheral blood. The chain uses TRBV30 and TRBJ1-5; a weak D match, TRBD1 (5 bases). DNA of the CDR3: TGTGCCTGGAGTGTACCCAGGGAGGCTCAGCCCCAGCATTTT. Protein sequence: CAWSVPREAQPQHF.